The clone carrying this TCR beta chain was seen only a few times. The antigen remains unidentified. Trimming stripped 6 bases from V and 2 bases from J, with 16 bases between. This CDR3 is built from 15 residues. Germline CDR1 and CDR2: SGHAT and FQNNGV. These data come from a study of T cells after yellow fever vaccination. Study findings and constraints: Relatively few clonotypes were ones that appeared in both CD4 and CD8 compartments. After the booster, about 95% of CD4 and more than 75% of CD8 primary-response clones were re-detected. The presence of abundant clonotypes contaminating from the bulk population was possible in FACS-sorted repertoires.

5'RACE template switching generated TCR cDNA, adding a universal primer site and UMIs. In TCRdb, the 5' RACE reads were re-called with MiXCR into one record per CDR3 protein. The sample comprises some 300,000 distinct CDR3 sequences, 7% to 10% of which are singletons, and 17% rests with the top ten. This rearrangement joins TRBV11-2 to TRBJ2-5; D possibly uses TRBD1 or TRBD2 (5 bases each). The starting material was PBMCs, obtained approximately 40 days after the first yellow fever vaccination. The TCR was taken from a man younger than 35 who received the YFV17D yellow fever vaccine. CDR3 sequence (DNA): TGTGCCAGCAGACATAGGGACCGACCTCAAGAGACCCAGTACTTC. Its translation is CASRHRDRPQETQYF. The entire variable domain, with the rest obtained from reference TRBV11-2 and TRBJ2-5, is as follows: EAGVAQSPRYKIIEKRQSVAFWCNPISGHATLYWYQQILGQGPKLLIQFQNNGVVDDSQLPKDRFSAERLKGVDSTLKIQPAKLEDSAVYLCASRHRDRPQETQYFGPGTRLLVL.